This TCR beta chain was sequenced during a study of cytomegalovirus exposure and HLA in healthy donors. General study findings and limits: An analysis that came later showed most CMV-associated TCR beta chains appearing HLA-restricted.

This PCR relied on a set of 60 Vbeta primers and 13 Jbeta primers. Sequencing used immunoSEQ multiplex PCR; TCRdb keeps in-frame clones, though not all of them. The sample consists of fewer than 200,000 clones, roughly 84% of them appearing once. Comment on this clone: Its antigen remains unknown.

The sequence was collected from a man younger than 45 in good health and CMV-seropositive. The sequenced material came from PBMCs.

This CDR3 reads CSVETGHPSTEAFF. For the CDR3, the DNA is TGCAGCGTTGAAACCGGACACCCGAGCACTGAAGCTTTCTTT. The rearrangement uses TRBV29-1 and TRBJ1-1, with a tentative D call TRBD1 (5 bases). Trimming removed 2 bases from V and 4 bases from J, with 14 bases in between. The germline V gene encodes CDR1 SQVTM and CDR2 ANQGSEA. The CDR3 spans 14 residues.